Below, 30 T cell receptor beta chains from the same sample are listed, as sequenced in a study of cytomegalovirus exposure and HLA in healthy donors. This PCR relied on a set of 60 Vbeta primers and 13 Jbeta primers. Here immunoSEQ multiplex PCR was the method, and the copy in TCRdb shows in-frame clones only, minus some. The sample holds 100,000 to 150,000 clones, approximately 67% seen once. The specimen was PBMCs. These receptors were taken from a man between 18 and 35 years old in good health and CMV-seronegative.

The chain employs TRBV5-5 and TRBJ1-4; the match to TRBD1 covers 7 bases. There are 14 residues in the CDR3. The V gene's germline CDR1 is SGHKS and CDR2 YYEKEE (reference sequence). With V trimmed by 4 bases and J by 5 bases, 5 bases remained unmatched. This CDR3 reads CASSPGTANEKLFF. DNA for the CDR3: TGTGCCAGCAGCCCCGGGACAGCGAATGAAAAACTGTTTTTT.

The chain uses TRBV29-1 and TRBJ2-7; 8 positions agree with TRBD1. Germline V gene data show CDR1 as SQVTM and CDR2 as ANQGSEA. The CDR3 consists of 14 residues. With V trimmed by 4 bases and J by 5 bases, 10 bases remained unmatched. Written as DNA, the CDR3 is TGCAGCGTTGTCCCTGGACAGGGAAAGAACGAGCAGTACTTC. Translation: CSVVPGQGKNEQYF.

The chain links TRBV6-5 to TRBJ2-7; 11 positions match TRBD2. CDR3 length: 14 amino acids. Germline loops: CDR1 MNHEY, CDR2 SVGAGI. V lost 5 bases to trimming and J lost 5 bases; unmatched junction nucleotides: 5. CDR3 in amino acids: CASSPAGLADEQYF. The CDR3 coding sequence is TGTGCCAGCAGTCCCGCGGGACTAGCGGACGAGCAGTACTTC.

V is TRBV7-3 and J is TRBJ2-1; D perhaps matches TRBD1 (5 bases). Germline-derived CDR1 and CDR2 are SGHTA and FQGTGA. Trimming pared 3 bases from V and 7 bases from J, leaving 10 bases between. The CDR3 loop spans 13 amino acids. The CDR3 sequence: CASSLTALNEQFF. The CDR3 coding sequence is TGTGCCAGCAGCTTGACAGCATTGAATGAGCAGTTCTTC.

The rearrangement joins TRBV7-8 to TRBJ2-1; 13 bases align to TRBD2. Germline CDR1 reads SGHVS; CDR2 reads FQNEAQ. The V segment lost 5 bases and the J segment 9 bases; nucleotides outside the gene matches: 7. The CDR3 totals 15 residues. The CDR3 is CASSRVGLAGSEQFF. DNA for the CDR3: TGTGCCAGCAGCCGGGTGGGACTAGCGGGGAGTGAGCAGTTCTTC.

This chain connects TRBV25-1 to TRBJ2-1, with TRBD1 identical over 7 bases. Losses at the gene ends were 1 base for V and 5 bases for J; bases not matched to a gene: 8. The CDR3 runs to 16 residues. In germline, CDR1 is MGHDK, CDR2 SYGVNS. CDR3 region: CASSEWGQPKNNEQFF. The DNA of the CDR3 is TGTGCCAGCAGTGAATGGGGACAGCCGAAGAACAATGAGCAGTTCTTC.

V gene TRBV29-1 combines with J gene TRBJ2-2, with 10 bases lining up with TRBD2. CDR1 and CDR2 (germline): SQVTM, ANQGSEA. CDR3 length equals 14 residues. Unmatched junction bases numbered 6, after V lost 6 bases and J lost 5 bases. The chain's CDR3 is CSVRAGGVTGELFF. The DNA of the CDR3 is TGCAGCGTACGAGCGGGGGGGGTAACCGGGGAGCTGTTTTTT.

The CDR3 sequence: CASSLRGPTSTDTQYF. The CDR3 nucleotides read TGTGCCAGCAGTTTAAGGGGGCCTACTAGCACAGATACGCAGTATTTT. The chain joins TRBV28 to TRBJ2-3, with 7 bases aligning to TRBD1. V shed 2 bases and J 0 bases; nucleotides not matched to a gene: 5. The CDR3 has 16 amino acids. The germline gives CDR1 MDHEN, CDR2 SYDVKM.

V is TRBV5-4 and J is TRBJ2-2; tentatively, D is TRBD1 (6 bases). The CDR3 runs to 15 residues. Germline-derived CDR1 and CDR2 are SGHNT and YYREEE (reference sequence). V was pared by 1 base and J by 5 bases, with 12 bases between. In nucleotides, the CDR3 is TGTGCCAGCAGCTTGACAGGGTCGCGGACCGGGGAGCTGTTTTTT. Protein: CASSLTGSRTGELFF.

The chain couples TRBV7-6 to TRBJ2-2, with unresolved D. V gave up 3 bases and J gave up 0 bases, with 5 bases separating them. Germline values: CDR1 SGHVS, CDR2 FNYEAQ. There are 14 residues in the CDR3. This CDR3 is CASSFKTNTGELFF. The DNA for the CDR3 is TGTGCCAGCAGCTTCAAAACGAACACCGGGGAGCTGTTTTTT.

The CDR3 DNA follows: TGTGCCAGTAGTATAGATCTGGCGGGGGCATCAGATACGCAGTATTTT. Protein sequence: CASSIDLAGASDTQYF. This rearrangement joins TRBV19 to TRBJ2-3; possibly TRBD2 for D (7 bases). The V end lost 0 bases, the J end lost 4 bases, and 14 bases lay between the germline ends. Germline V gene data show CDR1 as LNHDA and CDR2 as SQIVND (reference sequence). The CDR3 spans 16 residues.

The rearrangement uses TRBV5-1 and TRBJ1-5, with D unclear. The CDR3 has 16 residues. Trimming took off 1 base at V and 3 bases at J, with 14 bases between the two ends. Germline values: CDR1 SGHRS, CDR2 YFSETQ. The CDR3 DNA is TGCGCCAGCAGCTTGATGGGGATCGGGGACAATCAGCCCCAGCATTTT. Its protein is CASSLMGIGDNQPQHF.

This clone was recorded a few times. CDR3 amino acids: CASSLGPVSYEQYF. In DNA, the CDR3 is TGTGCCAGCAGCTTGGGTCCGGTATCCTACGAGCAGTACTTC. The chain uses TRBV5-4 and TRBJ2-7; unclear D gene. The CDR3 is 14 residues long. In germline, CDR1 is SGHNT, CDR2 YYREEE (reference sequence). V lost 0 bases and J lost 1, with 8 bases in between.

This chain connects TRBV30 to TRBJ2-4; D unresolved. The germline CDR1 and CDR2 sequences are GTSNPN and SVGIG (reference sequence). CDR3 size: 14 residues. V lost 2 bases and J lost 7, with 15 bases in between. The CDR3 is CAWSFFRSLNIQYF. The CDR3 nucleotides read TGTGCCTGGAGTTTCTTCCGGAGCTTGAACATTCAGTACTTC.

This chain connects TRBV28 to TRBJ1-6; 10 bases align to TRBD1. V shed 5 bases, J shed 10 bases, and the junction held 8 bases outside the gene matches. The germline V gene has CDR1 MDHEN and CDR2 SYDVKM. The CDR3 is 15 amino acids. In nucleotides, the CDR3 is TGTGCCAGCAGTCGGAAGGGACAGGGGAGCTCACCCCTCCACTTT. Protein product: CASSRKGQGSSPLHF.

In its sample, this clone was seen a few times. The V and J genes are TRBV28 and TRBJ2-1, with 14 bases fitting TRBD2. V lost 4 bases to trimming and J lost 0 bases; unmatched junction nucleotides: 8. CDR1 MDHEN and CDR2 SYDVKM come from the germline V gene. The CDR3 totals 19 residues. The CDR3 protein is CASSSRLAGGTYSYNEQFF. In DNA form, the CDR3 reads TGTGCCAGCAGTTCCCGACTAGCGGGGGGGACCTACTCCTACAATGAGCAGTTCTTC.

The chain links TRBV14 to TRBJ2-7; TRBD1 is a possible D gene (5 bases). The ends were cut back, 4 bases at V and 3 bases at J, with 10 bases in the middle. CDR3 length equals 13 residues. Looked up from germline, CDR1 is SGHDN and CDR2 is FVKESK. CDR3 sequence reads: CASSRGDGYEQYF. CDR3 nucleotide sequence: TGTGCCAGCAGCCGGGGCGACGGCTACGAGCAGTACTTC.

The chain links TRBV25-1 to TRBJ2-1; unclear D gene. V lost 6 bases and J lost 4, with 10 bases in between. Germline values: CDR1 MGHDK, CDR2 SYGVNS. The CDR3 is made up of 13 amino acids. For the CDR3, the DNA is TGTGCCAGCAGCGAACGTTTATACAATGAGCAGTTCTTC. Protein sequence: CASSERLYNEQFF.

This clone was found a few times. J is TRBJ2-2 and V is TRBV29-1; possibly TRBD1 for D (6 bases). The germline V gene has CDR1 SQVTM and CDR2 ANQGSEA. V lost 4 bases, J lost 0 bases, and 6 bases lay in between. The length of the CDR3 is 13 residues. The CDR3: CSVGTANTGELFF. The CDR3 DNA reads TGCAGCGTTGGGACAGCGAACACCGGGGAGCTGTTTTTT.

The genes are TRBV15 and TRBJ2-2, with D hard to call. Germline CDR1 LNHNV, CDR2 YYDKDF (reference sequence). Trimming pared 2 bases from V and 7 bases from J, leaving 5 bases between. This CDR3 has 12 amino acids. The CDR3 DNA sequence: TGTGCCACCAGCAGACAGTACGGGGAGCTGTTTTTT. The encoded protein is CATSRQYGELFF.

The chain recombines TRBV9 with TRBJ1-2, with a weak D call TRBD1 (6 bases). Deletions cut 3 bases from V and 8 bases from J, with 20 bases between. CDR1 and CDR2 (germline): SGDLS, YYNGEE. This CDR3 spans 15 amino acids. The CDR3 loop reads CASSAGTVRQGGYTF. The CDR3 coding sequence is TGTGCCAGCAGCGCCGGGACCGTACGTCAGGGGGGCTACACCTTC.

The chain joins TRBV27 to TRBJ2-7; D unresolved. Germline CDR1 MNHEY, CDR2 SMNVEV (reference sequence). The CDR3 spans 12 residues. V dropped 3 bases and J dropped 3 bases, with 6 bases sitting between them. CDR3 sequence: CASSLNFYEQYF. The CDR3 DNA reads as TGTGCCAGCAGTTTGAACTTCTACGAGCAGTACTTC.

This clone was detected a few times. The chain is built from TRBV18 and TRBJ2-2; D perhaps matches TRBD1 (6 bases). This CDR3 is built from 17 residues. The V end was cut by 2 bases, the J end by 2 bases, with 15 bases between. Per the germline V gene, CDR1 is KGHSH and CDR2 is LQKENI. This chain's CDR3 is CASSPKKWTANTGELFF. In nucleotides, the CDR3 is TGTGCCAGCTCACCAAAAAAGTGGACAGCTAACACCGGGGAGCTGTTTTTT.

V usage is TRBV5-6 and J usage is TRBJ1-5; D gene uncertain. The CDR3 has 16 residues. V gave up 1 base and J gave up 3 bases, with 14 bases separating them. Looked up from germline, CDR1 is SGHDT and CDR2 is YYEEEE. CDR3 protein: CASSLSWEANNQPQHF. DNA of the CDR3: TGTGCCAGCAGCTTGTCCTGGGAGGCGAACAATCAGCCCCAGCATTTT.

This rearrangement joins TRBV7-9 to TRBJ2-7, with D possibly TRBD1 on 7 matching bases. Trimming left V 7 bases short and J 3 bases short, with 16 bases between. CDR3 size: 14 residues. The germline V gene has CDR1 SEHNR and CDR2 FQNEAQ (reference sequence). The CDR3 sequence: CASNLGGTDYEQYF. CDR3 sequence (DNA): TGTGCCAGCAACCTAGGCGGGACAGACTACGAGCAGTACTTC. Combining the CDR3 with reference TRBV7-9 and TRBJ2-7 gives the whole variable domain DTGVSQNPRHKITKRGQNVTFRCDPISEHNRLYWYRQTLGQGPEFLTYFQNEAQLEKSRLLSDRFSAERPKGSFSTLEIQRTEQGDSAMYLCASNLGGTDYEQYFGPGTRLTVT.

The chain couples TRBV2 to TRBJ2-1; D gene unclear. Germline V gene lookup returns CDR1 SNHLY and CDR2 FYNNEI. The CDR3 loop spans 11 amino acids. V gave up 5 bases and J gave up 5 bases, with 4 bases separating them. The DNA of the CDR3 is TGTGCCAGCAGTTACAACAATGAGCAGTTCTTC. Encoded protein: CASSYNNEQFF.

V and J are TRBV30 and TRBJ2-6; D unresolved. Per the germline V gene, CDR1 is GTSNPN and CDR2 is SVGIG (reference sequence). This CDR3 region has 11 residues. With 3 bases removed from V and 11 bases from J, the gap between germline ends came to 8 bases. In nucleotides, the CDR3 is TGTGCCTGGAGCCGAGGTTACGTCCTGACTTTC. Its translation: CAWSRGYVLTF. Full variable domain (rest looked up from reference TRBV30 and TRBJ2-6): SQTIHQWPATLVQPVGSPLSLECTVEGTSNPNLYWYRQAAGRGLQLLFYSVGIGQISSEVPQNLSASRPQDRQFILSSKKLLLSDSGFYLCAWSRGYVLTFGAGSRLTVL.

The V gene is TRBV29-1, the J gene TRBJ1-2; the D is unclear. The germline gives CDR1 SQVTM, CDR2 ANQGSEA. The CDR3 has 15 residues. V lost 6 bases to trimming and J lost 7 bases, with 24 bases between them. The CDR3 reads CSVASFGPRAGGYTF. For the CDR3, the DNA is TGCAGCGTCGCCAGCTTCGGGCCAAGGGCGGGTGGCTACACCTTC.

This clone was counted only a few times. Written as DNA, the CDR3 is TGTGCTAGTGGTTCGCAACTAGCGGGGGGAGAGCAGTTCTTC. It specifies CASGSQLAGGEQFF. V gene TRBV12-5 combines with J gene TRBJ2-1; 12 nucleotides line up with TRBD2. This CDR3 comprises 14 residues. The V and J ends lost 4 bases and 10 bases, in that order; junction bases with no gene match: 5. The germline CDR1 and CDR2 sequences are LGHNT and FRNRAP. The full variable domain, with the rest looked up from reference TRBV12-5 and TRBJ2-1, is DARVTQTPRHKVTEMGQEVTMRCQPILGHNTVFWYRQTMMQGLELLAYFRNRAPLDDSGMPKDRFSAEMPDATLATLKIQPSEPRDSAVYFCASGSQLAGGEQFFGPGTRLTVL.

This clone has just a few counts. The CDR3 sequence is CASGLVSGDREETQYF. In DNA form, the CDR3 reads TGTGCTAGTGGTTTGGTAAGCGGGGACAGGGAAGAGACCCAGTACTTC. The rearrangement joins TRBV12-5 to TRBJ2-5; 9 bases align to TRBD1. Germline-derived CDR1 and CDR2 are LGHNT and FRNRAP. The junction had 5 bases not matched to a gene; V was cut back by 0 bases and J by 3 bases. This CDR3 spans 16 amino acids.